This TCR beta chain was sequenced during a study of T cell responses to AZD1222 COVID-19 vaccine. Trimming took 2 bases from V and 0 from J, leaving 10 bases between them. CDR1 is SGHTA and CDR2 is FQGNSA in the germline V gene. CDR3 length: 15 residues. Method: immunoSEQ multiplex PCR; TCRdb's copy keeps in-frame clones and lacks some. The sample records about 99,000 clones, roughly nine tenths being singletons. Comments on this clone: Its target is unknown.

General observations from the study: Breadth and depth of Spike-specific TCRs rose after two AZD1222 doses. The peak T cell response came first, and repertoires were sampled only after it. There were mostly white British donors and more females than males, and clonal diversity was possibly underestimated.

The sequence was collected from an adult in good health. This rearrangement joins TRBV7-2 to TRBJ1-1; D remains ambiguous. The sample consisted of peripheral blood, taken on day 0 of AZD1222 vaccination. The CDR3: CASSLLGQMNTEAFF. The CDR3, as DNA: TGTGCCAGCAGCTTATTGGGTCAAATGAACACTGAAGCTTTCTTT. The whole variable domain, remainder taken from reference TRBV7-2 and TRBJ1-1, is GAGVSQSPSNKVTEKGKDVELRCDPISGHTALYWYRQSLGQGLEFLIYFQGNSAPDKSGLPSDRFSAERTGGSVSTLTIQRTQQEDSAVYLCASSLLGQMNTEAFFGQGTRLTVV.